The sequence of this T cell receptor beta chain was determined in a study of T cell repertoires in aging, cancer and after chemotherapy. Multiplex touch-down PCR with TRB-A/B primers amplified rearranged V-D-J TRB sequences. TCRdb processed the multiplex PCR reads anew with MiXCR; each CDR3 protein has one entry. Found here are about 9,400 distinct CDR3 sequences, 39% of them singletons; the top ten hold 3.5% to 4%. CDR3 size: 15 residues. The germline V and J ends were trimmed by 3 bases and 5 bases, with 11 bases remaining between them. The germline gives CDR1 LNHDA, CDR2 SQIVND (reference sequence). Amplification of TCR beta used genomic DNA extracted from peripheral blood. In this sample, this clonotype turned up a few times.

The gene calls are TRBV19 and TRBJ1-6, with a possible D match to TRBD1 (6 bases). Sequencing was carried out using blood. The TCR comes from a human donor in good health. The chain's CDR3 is CASSMVQGDNSPLHF. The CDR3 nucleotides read TGTGCCAGTAGTATGGTACAGGGCGATAATTCACCCCTCCACTTT.